A single sample gave rise to the 27 T cell receptor beta chains below, sequenced in a study of blood T cell repertoires in COVID-19. TCRdb keeps only in-frame clones here, not all; method: immunoSEQ multiplex PCR. The sample consists of 54,000 or so clones, about four fifths of them appearing once. Sequencing was done on a sample of peripheral blood. The receptors here all came from a man older than 75 with COVID-19, enrolled during active disease.

The rearrangement joins TRBV7-3 to TRBJ1-1; D unresolved. The germline gives CDR1 SGHTA, CDR2 FQGTGA. V was trimmed by 11 bases and J by 3 bases, leaving 16 bases between them. The CDR3 is 13 amino acids. CDR3 region: CASSWRRDTEAFF. CDR3 DNA sequence: TGTGCCTCATCTTGGCGGAGGGACACTGAAGCTTTCTTT.

This clone appeared once. J is TRBJ2-2 and V is TRBV5-1; 14 bases fit TRBD2. The CDR3 is 16 residues long. Germline CDR1 and CDR2: SGHRS and YFSETQ. The V gene end was trimmed by 4 bases and the J gene end by 10 bases; junction bases not matched to a gene: 9. The CDR3 reads CASSRLAGGPNTELFF. CDR3 in DNA: TGCGCCAGCAGCAGACTAGCGGGAGGGCCAAATACGGAGCTGTTTTTT.

A note on this clone: Compared with germline, one end of the junction differs, possibly owing to a read error. Other DNA sequences in the same sample also yield this CDR3. The chain couples TRBV24-1 to TRBJ1-5; a possible D gene is TRBD1 (5 bases). The CDR3 consists of 14 residues. Germline CDR1 reads KGHDR; CDR2 reads SFDVKD. CDR3 sequence (DNA): TGTGCCACCAGTGGGGGACTTAGCGATCAGCCCCAGCATTTT. Its protein is CATSGGLSDQPQHF.

The rearrangement links TRBV19 to TRBJ2-7, with no clear D. CDR1 is LNHDA and CDR2 is SQIVND in the germline V gene (reference sequence). The CDR3 totals 16 residues. The ends were cut back, 5 bases at V and 6 bases at J, with 23 bases in the middle. The CDR3 protein is CASSSRFGADFGEQYF. The CDR3 DNA is TGTGCCAGTAGTTCCCGATTCGGTGCTGACTTCGGCGAGCAGTACTTC.

The CDR3 bases are TGCGCCAGCAGCCAAGTCAAGCGACTCCTAGAGTTTGAAAAACTGTTTTTT. Protein sequence: CASSQVKRLLEFEKLFF. V and J are TRBV4-1 and TRBJ1-4; no firm D call. The CDR3 is made up of 17 amino acids. In germline, CDR1 is MGHRA, CDR2 YSYEKL. V lost 1 base to trimming and J lost 7 bases, with 19 bases between them.

The chain recombines TRBV27 with TRBJ2-2; D uncertain. V gave up 5 bases and J gave up 6 bases, with 13 bases separating them. The CDR3 has 14 residues. Germline V gene sequence: CDR1 MNHEY, CDR2 SMNVEV (reference sequence). The CDR3 DNA follows: TGTGCCAGCAGTCCCACCCTAGTGTCCGGGGAGCTGTTTTTT. The encoded protein is CASSPTLVSGELFF.

V gene TRBV19 combines with J gene TRBJ2-1; D possibly corresponds to TRBD2 (5 bases). Germline V gives CDR1 LNHDA, CDR2 SQIVND (reference sequence). The CDR3 runs 13 residues. The V end lost 0 bases, the J end lost 10 bases, and 10 bases lay between the germline ends. The CDR3 spells CASSIDLAWEQFF. The CDR3 DNA reads TGTGCCAGTAGTATAGACCTAGCCTGGGAGCAGTTCTTC.

This clone was found a few times. V is TRBV19 and J is TRBJ1-2; 7 bases are shared with TRBD1. V trimming: 3 bases; J trimming: 3 bases; junction bases outside the gene matches: 7. This CDR3 has 15 amino acids. CDR1 is LNHDA, CDR2 SQIVND, per germline (reference sequence). The CDR3 DNA sequence: TGTGCCAGTAGTATCGACAGGGCCCTCCACTATGGCTACACCTTC. This translates into CASSIDRALHYGYTF.

This chain joins TRBV24-1 and TRBJ2-1; 7 nucleotides match TRBD2. This CDR3 comprises 13 residues. Per germline, CDR1 KGHDR and CDR2 SFDVKD. V shed 6 bases, J shed 10 bases, and the junction held 8 bases outside the gene matches. The CDR3 loop is CATSLGGMWEQFF. CDR3 nucleotide sequence: TGTGCCACCAGTTTGGGGGGGATGTGGGAGCAGTTCTTC.

V gene TRBV6-5 combines with J gene TRBJ1-2; 9 nucleotides align to TRBD1. V dropped 2 bases and J dropped 4; count of bases not matched to a gene: 8. The germline CDR1 and CDR2 sequences are MNHEY and SVGAGI. This CDR3 is 16 amino acids long. The CDR3 here is CASSYGNRGQSYGYTF. DNA of the CDR3: TGTGCCAGCAGTTACGGAAACAGGGGGCAGAGCTATGGCTACACCTTC.

The chain has TRBV18 and TRBJ1-1; 7 bases align to TRBD1. The V and J ends lost 4 bases and 5 bases, in that order; junction bases with no gene match: 16. CDR1 KGHSH and CDR2 LQKENI come from the germline V gene. The CDR3 consists of 17 residues. CDR3 sequence: CASSQRGGGRGETEAFF. CDR3 coding DNA: TGTGCCAGCTCACAAAGGGGCGGCGGCAGGGGGGAAACTGAAGCTTTCTTT.

V gene TRBV19 combines with J gene TRBJ2-2; 10 nucleotides align to TRBD2. Trimming at V came to 4 bases and at J to 5 bases, leaving 7 bases not matched to a gene. The CDR3 is 16 residues long. Germline V gene sequence: CDR1 LNHDA, CDR2 SQIVND (reference sequence). The CDR3 nucleotides read TGTGCCAGTAGTAAGGCTAGCGGGAGTAAGACCGGGGAGCTGTTTTTT. It is translated as CASSKASGSKTGELFF.

This clone was seen once. The chain joins TRBV3-1 (or the pseudogene TRBV3-2) to TRBJ2-2, with 7 positions matching TRBD1. The CDR3 is 17 amino acids. J gave up 1 base and V 0 bases, and 5 bases lay outside the gene matches. Per the germline V gene, CDR1 is LGHDT and CDR2 is YNNKEL (reference sequence). Here the CDR3 reads CASSQDNRGWNTGELFF. CDR3 sequence (DNA): TGTGCCAGCAGCCAAGATAACAGGGGCTGGAACACCGGGGAGCTGTTTTTT.

The V call is TRBV2, the J call TRBJ1-2, with no clear D. CDR3 length equals 14 residues. Trimming removed 4 bases from V and 4 bases from J, with 13 bases in between. Looked up from germline, CDR1 is SNHLY and CDR2 is FYNNEI. The CDR3 sequence: CASSAGGPTYGYTF. The CDR3 DNA reads as TGTGCCAGCAGTGCAGGAGGACCTACCTATGGCTACACCTTC.

This clone turned up a few times. The J gene is TRBJ1-4, the V gene TRBV5-1, with 9 bases identical to TRBD1. The germline V gene encodes CDR1 SGHRS and CDR2 YFSETQ. The CDR3 is made up of 15 amino acids. V dropped 4 bases and J dropped 7; count of bases not matched to a gene: 8. The CDR3, as DNA: TGCGCCAGCAGCGGCGCCGGGACAGGGCTTGAAAAACTGTTTTTT. Residues: CASSGAGTGLEKLFF.

Here the CDR3 DNA reads TGTGCCAGCAGTGAAGCGGGTGGACAGGGACAGACCCAGTACTTC. This gives the protein CASSEAGGQGQTQYF. The rearrangement links TRBV2 to TRBJ2-5, with 8 bases that match TRBD1. The CDR3 contains 15 residues. Looked up from germline, CDR1 is SNHLY and CDR2 is FYNNEI. J lost 6 bases, V lost 0 bases, and 6 bases had no gene match.

This clone has just a few counts. CDR3 protein: CASSVSTGGGDGYTF. The CDR3 DNA sequence: TGTGCCAGCAGCGTCTCGACAGGGGGCGGAGATGGCTACACCTTC. The chain joins TRBV9 to TRBJ1-2, with 10 bases matching TRBD1. J gave up 6 bases and V 2 bases, and 7 bases lay outside the gene matches. This CDR3 has 15 residues. Germline V gives CDR1 SGDLS, CDR2 YYNGEE.

The chain has TRBV6-5 and TRBJ1-1; TRBD1 is a possible D gene (5 bases). CDR3 length: 15 residues. The germline V gene has CDR1 MNHEY and CDR2 SVGAGI. Trimming shortened V by 6 bases and J by 0 bases, and 14 bases separated the two germline ends. The CDR3 DNA sequence: TGTGCCAGCAGGGCAGGGATAATAATGAACACTGAAGCTTTCTTT. Its translation: CASRAGIIMNTEAFF.

The V gene is TRBV4-2, the J gene TRBJ1-3, with a weak D call TRBD1 (6 bases). Trimming removed 0 bases at V and 4 bases at J, with 10 bases between. CDR3 length: 15 amino acids. The germline gives CDR1 LGHNA, CDR2 YNFKEQ. CDR3: CASSQDWGRGNTIYF. The CDR3 nucleotides are TGTGCCAGCAGCCAAGATTGGGGGCGCGGAAACACCATATATTTT.

The CDR3 sequence is CASRETGTGGSQYF. The CDR3 DNA reads TGTGCCAGCAGGGAGACCGGGACAGGGGGATCCCAGTACTTC. This sequence joins TRBV25-1 and TRBJ2-5, with 11 bases lining up with TRBD1. Germline V gene data show CDR1 as MGHDK and CDR2 as SYGVNS. CDR3 size: 14 residues. With V trimmed by 6 bases and J by 9 bases, 9 bases remained unmatched.

The V gene is TRBV25-1, the J gene TRBJ1-2; TRBD1 agrees at 9 bases. Germline values: CDR1 MGHDK, CDR2 SYGVNS. The V and J ends lost 3 bases and 5 bases, in that order; junction bases with no gene match: 1. This CDR3 is 13 amino acids long. The CDR3 is CASSEGQGYGYTF. The CDR3 bases are TGTGCCAGCAGTGAGGGACAGGGTTATGGCTACACCTTC.

This chain connects TRBV19 to TRBJ1-1; D remains unclear. CDR1 and CDR2 (germline): LNHDA, SQIVND (reference sequence). Trimming cost V 6 bases and J 6 bases, with 11 bases left between them. The CDR3 is 12 residues long. CDR3 loop: CASSQREAEAFF. For the CDR3, the DNA is TGTGCCAGTAGCCAACGGGAGGCTGAAGCTTTCTTT.

This chain uses TRBV30 with TRBJ2-2; a weak D match, TRBD1 (7 bases). Germline V CDR1 and CDR2: GTSNPN, SVGIG (reference sequence). V was clipped by 1 base and J by 7 bases, with 13 bases between them. The CDR3 consists of 14 residues. CDR3 in DNA: TGTGCCTGGAGTGGGAGGGGGCCAGGCGGGGAGCTGTTTTTT. It codes for CAWSGRGPGGELFF.

This clone came up once. The chain joins TRBV6-6 to TRBJ2-5; 8 bases are shared with TRBD1. J was trimmed by 4 bases and V by 0 bases; bases with no gene match: 1. Germline V gene data show CDR1 as MNHNY and CDR2 as SVGAGI (reference sequence). CDR3 length: 14 residues. DNA for the CDR3: TGTGCCAGCAGTTACTCCGGACAGGGAGAGACCCAGTACTTC. Protein: CASSYSGQGETQYF.

V gene TRBV6-6 combines with J gene TRBJ2-3, with D possibly TRBD2 on 6 matching bases. The germline V gene encodes CDR1 MNHNY and CDR2 SVGAGI (reference sequence). V was shortened by 0 bases and J by 1 base, with 11 bases between the two germline ends. This CDR3 is 16 amino acids long. CDR3 nucleotide sequence: TGTGCCAGCAGTTACTCGAGGGACTCGCGCACAGATACGCAGTATTTT. This sequence encodes CASSYSRDSRTDTQYF.

The rearrangement uses TRBV5-1 and TRBJ1-5, with 10 positions matching TRBD1. The CDR3 has 14 amino acids. Losses at the gene ends were 4 bases for V and 4 bases for J; bases not matched to a gene: 2. CDR1 is SGHRS and CDR2 is YFSETQ in the germline V gene. The CDR3 DNA reads TGCGCCAGCAGCACGGGACAGGGGAATCAGCCCCAGCATTTT. Protein sequence: CASSTGQGNQPQHF. The full variable domain, its missing parts supplied by reference TRBV5-1 and TRBJ1-5, is KAGVTQTPRYLIKTRGQQVTLSCSPISGHRSVSWYQQTPGQGLQFLFEYFSETQRNKGNFPGRFSGRQFSNSRSEMNVSTLELGDSALYLCASSTGQGNQPQHFGDGTRLSIL.

The gene calls are TRBV5-1 and TRBJ2-2; D is ambiguous. V lost 0 bases and J 4 bases, leaving 4 bases between the germline ends. Germline V gene data show CDR1 as SGHRS and CDR2 as YFSETQ. The CDR3 runs 13 residues. For the CDR3, the DNA is TGCGCCAGCAGCTTGGGCAGCACCGGGGAGCTGTTTTTT. Translation gives CASSLGSTGELFF.